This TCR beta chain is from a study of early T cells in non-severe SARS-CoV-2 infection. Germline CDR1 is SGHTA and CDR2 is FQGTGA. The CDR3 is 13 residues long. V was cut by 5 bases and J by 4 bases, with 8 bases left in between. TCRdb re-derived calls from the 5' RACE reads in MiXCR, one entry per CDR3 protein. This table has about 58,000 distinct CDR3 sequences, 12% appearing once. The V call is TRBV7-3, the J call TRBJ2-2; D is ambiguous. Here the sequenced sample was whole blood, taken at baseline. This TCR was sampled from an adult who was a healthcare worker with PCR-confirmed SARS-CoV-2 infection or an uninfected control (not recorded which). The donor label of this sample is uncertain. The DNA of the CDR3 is TGTGCCAGCAGCCCATATATCACCGGGGAGCTGTTTTTT. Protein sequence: CASSPYITGELFF.